This T cell receptor beta chain stems from a study of blood T cell repertoires in COVID-19. About the research overall: Nucleic acid was either cDNA or gDNA, and it came from T cells, B-cell-depleted T cells, or PBMCs.

Cohort 3 donors were reported recovered after two negative PCRs, clearance, or symptom resolution. In the original processing: Using reference gene primer amplification, nucleated cell counts were estimated. TCRdb's copy holds only in-frame clones and misses some; the assay was immunoSEQ multiplex PCR. The V and J calls and the clone size are those of that table, but D and trimming were determined from the DNA. This sample has about 250,000 clones; 65% to 90% occur once, and the top ten carry 15% to 18%. The specimen was PBMCs or T cells enriched from blood (not recorded which). This TCR came from a young man who had recovered from COVID-19.

DNA of the CDR3: TGTGCCAGCAATTACGACTATGAAAAACTGTTTTTT. Translated, it gives CASNYDYEKLFF. This chain connects TRBV2 to TRBJ1-4; D remains unclear. From germline, CDR1 is SNHLY and CDR2 FYNNEI. The CDR3 covers 12 residues. V was cut by 7 bases and J by 6 bases, with 9 bases left in between.